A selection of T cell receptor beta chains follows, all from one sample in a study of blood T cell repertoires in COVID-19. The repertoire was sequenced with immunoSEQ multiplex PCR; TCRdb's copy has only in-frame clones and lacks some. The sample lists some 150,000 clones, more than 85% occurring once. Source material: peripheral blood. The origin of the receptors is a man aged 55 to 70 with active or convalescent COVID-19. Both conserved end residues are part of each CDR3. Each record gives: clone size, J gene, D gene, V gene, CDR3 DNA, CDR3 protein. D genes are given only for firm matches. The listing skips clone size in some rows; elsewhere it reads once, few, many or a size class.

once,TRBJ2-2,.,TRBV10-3,TGTGCCATCAGTGAGCTAGGGGAGGAGACCGGGGAGCTGTTTTTT,CAISELGEETGELFF
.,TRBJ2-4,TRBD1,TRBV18,TGTGCCAGCTCACTTATTACAGGGGTGAGAAACATTCAGTACTTC,CASSLITGVRNIQYF
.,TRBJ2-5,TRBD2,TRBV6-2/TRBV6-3,TGTGCCAGCAGCCCCATCCGGACTAGCGGGAGTATGGAGACCCAGTACTTC,CASSPIRTSGSMETQYF
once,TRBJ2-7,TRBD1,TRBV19,TGTGCCAGTAAAAGAACAGGGGGCGATTCCTACGAGCAGTACTTC,CASKRTGGDSYEQYF
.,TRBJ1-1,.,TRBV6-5,TGTGCCAGCAGCCGACGGGCTGAAGCTTTCTTT,CASSRRAEAFF
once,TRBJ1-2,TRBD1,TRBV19,TGTGCCAGCACCAAGGGGGCCGGCTATGGCTACACCTTC,CASTKGAGYGYTF
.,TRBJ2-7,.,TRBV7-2,TGTGCCAGCAGAGCGGTTGCCGCGGGCTACGAGCAGTACTTC,CASRAVAAGYEQYF
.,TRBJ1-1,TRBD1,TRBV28,TGTGCCAGCAGTTCGTTAAAGTCGACAGGGGGCAAGACTGAAGCTTTCTTT,CASSSLKSTGGKTEAFF
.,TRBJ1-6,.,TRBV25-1,TGTGCCAGTCAAAAGTGGGAGAATAATTCACCCCTCCACTTT,CASQKWENNSPLHF
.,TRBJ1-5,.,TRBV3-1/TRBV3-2,TGTGCCAGCAGCCAATCTATATATTCCGGCAATCAGCCCCAGCATTTT,CASSQSIYSGNQPQHF
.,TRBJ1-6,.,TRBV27,TGTGCCAGCAGTCTTTCCGGGGGGGGGCTTAATTCACCCCTCCACTTT,CASSLSGGGLNSPLHF
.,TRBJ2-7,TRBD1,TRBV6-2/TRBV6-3,TGTGCCAGCAGTACACGGACAGGACAAACCTACGAGCAGTACTTC,CASSTRTGQTYEQYF
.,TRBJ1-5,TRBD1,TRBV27,TGTGCCAGCAGTCAGACAGGGGGGCTTCAGCCCCAGCATTTT,CASSQTGGLQPQHF
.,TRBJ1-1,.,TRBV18,TGTGCCAGCTCACCACCGAGCGGGGGCTATGGCACTGAAGCTTTCTTT,CASSPPSGGYGTEAFF
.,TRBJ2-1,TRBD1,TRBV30,TGTGCCTGGAGGCCTGCAACCGCCGGGACAGGGGGCCTTGAGCAGTTCTTC,CAWRPATAGTGGLEQFF
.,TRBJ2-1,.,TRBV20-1,TGCAGTGCTAGTGGGCTAGCGGCCAAGGGGGGCAATGAGCAGTTCTTC,CSASGLAAKGGNEQFF
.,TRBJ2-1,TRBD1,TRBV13,TGTGCCAGCAGCATTCCGGGACAGAGATACAATGAGCAGTTCTTC,CASSIPGQRYNEQFF